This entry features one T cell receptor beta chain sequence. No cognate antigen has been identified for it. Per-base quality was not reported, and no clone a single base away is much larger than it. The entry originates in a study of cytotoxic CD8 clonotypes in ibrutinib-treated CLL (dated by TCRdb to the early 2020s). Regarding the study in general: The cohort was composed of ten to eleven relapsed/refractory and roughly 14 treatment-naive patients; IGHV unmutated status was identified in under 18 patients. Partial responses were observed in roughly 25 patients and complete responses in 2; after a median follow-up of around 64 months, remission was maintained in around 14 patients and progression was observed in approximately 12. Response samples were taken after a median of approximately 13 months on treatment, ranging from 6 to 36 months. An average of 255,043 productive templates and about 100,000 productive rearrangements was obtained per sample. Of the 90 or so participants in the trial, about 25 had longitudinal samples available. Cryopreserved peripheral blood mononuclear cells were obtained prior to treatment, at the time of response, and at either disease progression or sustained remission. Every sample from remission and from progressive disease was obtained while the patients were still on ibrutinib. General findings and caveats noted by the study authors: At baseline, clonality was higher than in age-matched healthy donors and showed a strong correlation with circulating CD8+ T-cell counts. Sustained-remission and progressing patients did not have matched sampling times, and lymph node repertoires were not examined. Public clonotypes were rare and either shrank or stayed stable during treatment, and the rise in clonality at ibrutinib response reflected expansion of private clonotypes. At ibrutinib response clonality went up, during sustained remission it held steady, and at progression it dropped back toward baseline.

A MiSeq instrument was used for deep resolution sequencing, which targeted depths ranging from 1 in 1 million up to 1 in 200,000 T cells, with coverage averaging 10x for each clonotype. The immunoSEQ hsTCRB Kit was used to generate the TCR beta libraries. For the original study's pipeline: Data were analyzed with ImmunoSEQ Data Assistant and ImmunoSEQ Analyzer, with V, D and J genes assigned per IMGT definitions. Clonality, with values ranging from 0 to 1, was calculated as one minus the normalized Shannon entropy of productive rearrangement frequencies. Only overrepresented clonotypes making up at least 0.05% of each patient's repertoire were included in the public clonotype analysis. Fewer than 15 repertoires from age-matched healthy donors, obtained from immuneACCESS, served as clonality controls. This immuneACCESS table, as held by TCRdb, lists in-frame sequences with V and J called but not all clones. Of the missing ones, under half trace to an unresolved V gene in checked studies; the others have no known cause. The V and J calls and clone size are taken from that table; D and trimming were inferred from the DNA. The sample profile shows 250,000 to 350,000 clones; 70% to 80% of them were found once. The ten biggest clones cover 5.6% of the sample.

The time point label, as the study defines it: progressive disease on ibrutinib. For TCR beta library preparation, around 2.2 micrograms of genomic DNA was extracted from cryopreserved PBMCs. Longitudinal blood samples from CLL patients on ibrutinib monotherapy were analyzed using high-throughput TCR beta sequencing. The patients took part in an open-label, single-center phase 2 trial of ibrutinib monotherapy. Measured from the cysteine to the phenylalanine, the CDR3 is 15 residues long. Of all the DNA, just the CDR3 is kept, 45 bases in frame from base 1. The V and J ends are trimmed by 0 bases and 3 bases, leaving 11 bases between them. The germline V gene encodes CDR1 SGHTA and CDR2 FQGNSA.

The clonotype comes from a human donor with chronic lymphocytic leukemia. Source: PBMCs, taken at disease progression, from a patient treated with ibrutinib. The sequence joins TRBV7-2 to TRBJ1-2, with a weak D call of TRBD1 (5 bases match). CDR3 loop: CASSLAGWGDYGYTF. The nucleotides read TGTGCCAGCAGCTTAGCGGGTTGGGGGGACTATGGCTACACCTTC.